A single sample gave rise to the 27 T cell receptor beta chains below, sequenced in a study. TCRdb used MiXCR to reprocess the RT-PCR reads, holding one entry per CDR3 protein. The sample lists 650,000 to 800,000 distinct CDR3 sequences; approximately 14% were seen once. Sequenced material: memory CD4+ T cells from blood. The receptor set was obtained from a female donor in good health, serving as a healthy control.

The rearrangement joins TRBV7-2 to TRBJ1-5, with D hard to call. Germline V CDR1 and CDR2: SGHTA, FQGNSA. The CDR3 spans 15 residues. Trimming cost V 5 bases and J 3 bases, with 14 bases left between them. The CDR3, as DNA: TGTGCCAGCAGCCCGTGGGCCGACCACAATCAGCCCCAGCATTTT. It codes for CASSPWADHNQPQHF.

In its sample, this clonotype was seen many times. The V call is TRBV7-6, the J call TRBJ2-7; 7 nucleotides line up with TRBD1. This CDR3 has 14 residues. V lost 3 bases to trimming and J lost 2 bases; unmatched junction nucleotides: 4. CDR1 is SGHVS and CDR2 is FNYEAQ in the germline V gene. This CDR3 reads CASSLAGGAYEQYF. As DNA, the CDR3 is TGTGCCAGCAGCTTGGCAGGGGGAGCCTACGAGCAGTACTTC.

V gene TRBV12-3 or TRBV12-4 combines with J gene TRBJ1-2, with 9 bases matching TRBD1. After removal of 2 bases from V and 7 bases from J, the junction contained 14 bases not matched to a gene. The CDR3 loop spans 17 amino acids. DNA of the CDR3: TGTGCCAGCAGTTTATATCAACCGGGACAGGGATTAGTTGGCTACACCTTC. This gives the protein CASSLYQPGQGLVGYTF.

This clonotype showed up just a few times. V gene TRBV28 combines with J gene TRBJ2-7, with D tentatively TRBD2 (6 bases). V lost 5 bases to trimming and J lost 0 bases, with 14 bases between them. Per germline, CDR1 MDHEN and CDR2 SYDVKM. The CDR3 is 15 amino acids. In nucleotides, the CDR3 is TGTGCCAGCAGTCCGCCGGGAGAACTCTCCTACGAGCAGTACTTC. It encodes CASSPPGELSYEQYF.

This chain links TRBV14 with TRBJ2-7; 8 bases match TRBD2. Trimming removed 0 bases from V and 4 bases from J; junction bases left unmatched: 2. CDR1 is SGHDN, CDR2 FVKESK, per germline. This CDR3 contains 14 residues. The CDR3 here is CASSQDAGGYEQYF. CDR3 DNA: TGTGCCAGCAGCCAAGATGCGGGGGGTTACGAGCAGTACTTC. Full variable domain (missing parts from reference TRBV14 and TRBJ2-7): EAGVTQFPSHSVIEKGQTVTLRCDPISGHDNLYWYRRVMGKEIKFLLHFVKESKQDESGMPNNRFLAERTGGTYSTLKVQPAELEDSGVYFCASSQDAGGYEQYFGPGTRLTVT.

This clonotype has a count of ten or more. V gene TRBV18 combines with J gene TRBJ2-2; D unresolved. Trimming pared 1 base from V and 1 base from J, leaving 7 bases between. This CDR3 has 15 residues. Looked up from germline, CDR1 is KGHSH and CDR2 is LQKENI. DNA of the CDR3: TGTGCCAGCTCACCACGGCAGGAGAACACCGGGGAGCTGTTTTTT. Amino acids: CASSPRQENTGELFF.

This clonotype was found a few times. The rearrangement joins TRBV4-3 to TRBJ2-7; TRBD1 matches 10 bases. Per the germline V gene, CDR1 is LGHNA and CDR2 is YSLEER. The CDR3 contains 15 residues. Germline trimming cut 3 bases from V and 3 bases from J; bases unmatched to any gene: 5. This CDR3 reads CASSQQRTGGYEQYF. CDR3 sequence (DNA): TGCGCCAGCAGCCAGCAAAGGACAGGGGGCTACGAGCAGTACTTC.

V gene TRBV7-2 combines with J gene TRBJ2-1; D may be TRBD2 (5 bases). V was pared by 1 base and J by 2 bases, with 12 bases between. The length of the CDR3 is 16 residues. Looked up from germline, CDR1 is SGHTA and CDR2 is FQGNSA. DNA of the CDR3: TGTGCCAGCAGCTTAGTACAGTGGAGGACCTACAATGAGCAGTTCTTC. Its translation: CASSLVQWRTYNEQFF. The variable domain in full, with the rest retrieved from reference TRBV7-2 and TRBJ2-1, is GAGVSQSPSNKVTEKGKDVELRCDPISGHTALYWYRQSLGQGLEFLIYFQGNSAPDKSGLPSDRFSAERTGGSVSTLTIQRTQQEDSAVYLCASSLVQWRTYNEQFFGPGTRLTVL.

The chain has TRBV14 and TRBJ1-2; D perhaps matches TRBD1 (6 bases). V was shortened by 1 base and J by 3 bases, with 12 bases between the two germline ends. CDR1 and CDR2 from the germline V gene are SGHDN and FVKESK. CDR3 length equals 15 residues. The CDR3 nucleotides are TGTGCCAGCAGCCAAGCCCCGGGGGCTTACTATGGCTACACCTTC. Translated: CASSQAPGAYYGYTF.

In this sample, this clonotype turned up many times. V and J are TRBV6-5 and TRBJ2-2, with unresolved D. Between the trimmed V and J ends, which lost 10 bases and 2 bases, there was a span of 14 bases. This CDR3 comprises 14 residues. Per germline, CDR1 MNHEY and CDR2 SVGAGI. In DNA form, the CDR3 reads TGTGCCACCTTATCCCCATCTAACACCGGGGAGCTGTTTTTT. Its translation: CATLSPSNTGELFF.

The J gene is TRBJ1-5, the V gene TRBV29-1, with TRBD1 matching 7 bases. V shed 6 bases, J shed 5 bases, and the junction held 7 bases outside the gene matches. The CDR3 extends over 13 amino acids. In germline, CDR1 is SQVTM, CDR2 ANQGSEA. CDR3 nucleotide sequence: TGCAGCGTAAAGGAAGACAGGGATCAGCCCCAGCATTTT. This translates into CSVKEDRDQPQHF.

The chain carries TRBV7-9 and TRBJ1-4; D is undetermined. Germline V gives CDR1 SEHNR, CDR2 FQNEAQ (reference sequence). This CDR3 region has 15 residues. Trimming shortened V by 5 bases and J by 8 bases, and 18 bases separated the two germline ends. The CDR3 is CASSTVLRVGEKLFF. The CDR3 nucleotides are TGTGCCAGCAGCACCGTGCTTCGAGTGGGAGAAAAACTGTTTTTT.

The chain links TRBV20-1 to TRBJ1-5, with D possibly TRBD1 on 6 matching bases. This CDR3 spans 16 amino acids. Germline V lookup: CDR1 DFQATT, CDR2 SNEGSKA (reference sequence). Trimming shortened V by 5 bases and J by 1 base, and 18 bases separated the two germline ends. In DNA, the CDR3 is TGCAGTGCTCCGGCTAAACCACAGGGAAGCAATCAGCCCCAGCATTTT. It is translated as CSAPAKPQGSNQPQHF.

The table lists this clonotype with many counts. This chain's CDR3 is CASSLNSEGIDYGYTF. The CDR3 bases are TGTGCCAGCAGTTTAAACTCGGAGGGTATCGACTATGGCTACACCTTC. The chain uses TRBV12-3 or TRBV12-4 and TRBJ1-2; no reliable D call. The CDR3 is 16 residues long. V gave up 2 bases and J gave up 3 bases, with 16 bases separating them.

Worth noting for this clonotype: This could be a read error, since a much larger clone is one nucleotide away. The rearrangement links TRBV4-3 to TRBJ2-1; D unclear. V shed 0 bases and J shed 5 bases, with 14 bases lying between them. The CDR3 is made up of 16 amino acids. Germline V lookup: CDR1 LGHNA, CDR2 YSLEER. This chain's CDR3 is CASSQDSQVGNNEQFF. CDR3 sequence (DNA): TGCGCCAGCAGCCAAGATTCGCAGGTGGGTAACAATGAGCAGTTCTTC.

Remarks on this clonotype: Mismatch with germline at one junction end may stem from a read error. J is TRBJ2-1 and V is TRBV6-5; maybe TRBD1 (6 bases). From germline, CDR1 is MNHEY and CDR2 SVGAGI. The CDR3 is 16 residues long. CDR3 coding DNA: TGTGCCAGCAGCCCTAATACCGGGACACAATACAATGAGCAGTTCTTT. Encoded protein: CASSPNTGTQYNEQFF.

The V and J genes are TRBV5-1 and TRBJ2-4; 8 bases are a match to TRBD1. CDR3 size: 15 residues. Looked up from germline, CDR1 is SGHRS and CDR2 is YFSETQ. Trimming removed 4 bases from V and 6 bases from J; junction bases left unmatched: 9. The CDR3 bases are TGCGCCAGCAGCGAGGCCGGACAGGGCAGAAACATTCAGTACTTC. As protein: CASSEAGQGRNIQYF.

This clonotype was counted only a few times. CDR3 nucleotide sequence: TGTGCCAGCAGTTTGTCGCGAATCGGGTTGAATGAGCAGTTCTTC. As protein: CASSLSRIGLNEQFF. The chain links TRBV28 to TRBJ2-1; D gene uncertain. CDR3 size: 15 residues. The V gene lost 3 bases and the J gene lost 7 bases, with 16 bases spanning the gap. CDR1 is MDHEN and CDR2 is SYDVKM in the germline V gene.

The rearrangement joins TRBV20-1 to TRBJ2-7; D unresolved. V was shortened by 1 base and J by 0 bases, with 10 bases between the two germline ends. Per the germline V gene, CDR1 is DFQATT and CDR2 is SNEGSKA (reference sequence). This CDR3 comprises 14 residues. The CDR3 sequence: CSARGQGSSYEQYF. The DNA for the CDR3 is TGCAGTGCTAGAGGGCAAGGCAGCTCCTACGAGCAGTACTTC.

The chain uses TRBV5-5 and TRBJ1-5, with a weak D call TRBD1 (6 bases). The CDR3 covers 17 residues. Trimming removed 4 bases at V and 2 bases at J, with 19 bases between. Germline V gene lookup returns CDR1 SGHKS and CDR2 YYEKEE (reference sequence). The CDR3 region has the DNA TGTGCCAGCAGCCCCGGACAGAAACTGGGAGGCAATCAGCCCCAGCATTTT. This codes for CASSPGQKLGGNQPQHF.

This clonotype appeared many times. The CDR3 sequence: CSVGSSGALNTEAFF. The CDR3 DNA sequence: TGCAGCGTTGGATCTTCAGGGGCCTTGAACACTGAAGCTTTCTTT. The chain recombines TRBV29-1 with TRBJ1-1; D is possibly TRBD1 (6 bases). This CDR3 spans 15 amino acids. Germline V gene sequence: CDR1 SQVTM, CDR2 ANQGSEA. The germline V and J ends were trimmed by 4 bases and 0 bases, with 15 bases remaining between them. Looking up the rest from reference TRBV29-1 and TRBJ1-1 gives the full variable domain: SAVISQKPSRDICQRGTSLTIQCQVDSQVTMMFWYRQQPGQSLTLIATANQGSEATYESGFVIDKFPISRPNLTFSTLTVSNMSPEDSSIYLCSVGSSGALNTEAFFGQGTRLTVV.

The genes are TRBV7-2 and TRBJ2-3; D is uncertain. The ends were cut back, 5 bases at V and 0 bases at J, with 9 bases in the middle. The CDR3 runs to 14 residues. Germline V gene sequence: CDR1 SGHTA, CDR2 FQGNSA. This chain's CDR3 is CASSTYSSTDTQYF. For the CDR3, the DNA is TGTGCCAGCAGCACCTACTCTAGCACAGATACGCAGTATTTT.

There are many counts of this clonotype. The rearrangement links TRBV7-2 to TRBJ2-7, with 8 bases lining up with TRBD1. V was pared by 3 bases and J by 5 bases, with 6 bases of the junction left unmatched. The germline gives CDR1 SGHTA, CDR2 FQGNSA. This CDR3 is built from 14 residues. Written as DNA, the CDR3 is TGTGCCAGCAGCTTTCAGGGGGCGATCGACGAGCAGTACTTC. Translation: CASSFQGAIDEQYF. The variable domain in full, completed from reference TRBV7-2 and TRBJ2-7, reads GAGVSQSPSNKVTEKGKDVELRCDPISGHTALYWYRQSLGQGLEFLIYFQGNSAPDKSGLPSDRFSAERTGGSVSTLTIQRTQQEDSAVYLCASSFQGAIDEQYFGPGTRLTVT.

This clonotype was observed a handful of times. The chain recombines TRBV7-2 with TRBJ2-7, with D perhaps assigned TRBD1 or TRBD2 (5 bases each). The CDR3 contains 14 residues. Germline V gives CDR1 SGHTA, CDR2 FQGNSA. V was cut by 4 bases and J by 2 bases, with 12 bases left in between. CDR3 in amino acids: CASSWGISTYEQYF. CDR3 DNA sequence: TGTGCCAGCAGCTGGGGGATTAGCACCTACGAGCAGTACTTC. Combining the CDR3 with reference TRBV7-2 and TRBJ2-7 gives the whole variable domain GAGVSQSPSNKVTEKGKDVELRCDPISGHTALYWYRQSLGQGLEFLIYFQGNSAPDKSGLPSDRFSAERTGGSVSTLTIQRTQQEDSAVYLCASSWGISTYEQYFGPGTRLTVT.

This clonotype was picked up a small number of times. V usage is TRBV5-1 and J usage is TRBJ1-1; a weak D match, TRBD1 (5 bases). V lost 5 bases and J 0 bases, leaving 8 bases between the germline ends. Germline lookup yields CDR1 SGHRS and CDR2 YFSETQ. CDR3 size: 13 residues. CDR3 protein: CASRQEMNTEAFF. The CDR3 nucleotides are TGCGCCAGCAGACAGGAAATGAACACTGAAGCTTTCTTT.

This clonotype has ten or more counts. The chain uses TRBV7-9 and TRBJ2-1; D may be TRBD2 (6 bases). The V gene's germline CDR1 is SEHNR and CDR2 FQNEAQ (reference sequence). Trimming removed 5 bases at V and 4 bases at J, with 15 bases between. This CDR3 has 15 amino acids. The CDR3 nucleotides are TGTGCCAGCAGCCTCGGGGTAGCGGAGTACAATGAGCAGTTCTTC. This sequence encodes CASSLGVAEYNEQFF.

This rearrangement joins TRBV5-1 to TRBJ1-1, with TRBD1 matching 10 bases. With 0 bases clipped from V and 3 bases from J, the junction kept 5 bases outside the gene matches. Germline V gene lookup returns CDR1 SGHRS and CDR2 YFSETQ. The CDR3 is 16 residues long. The CDR3 loop reads CASSLGQGAIDTEAFF. CDR3 coding DNA: TGCGCCAGCAGCTTGGGACAGGGGGCTATAGACACTGAAGCTTTCTTT.